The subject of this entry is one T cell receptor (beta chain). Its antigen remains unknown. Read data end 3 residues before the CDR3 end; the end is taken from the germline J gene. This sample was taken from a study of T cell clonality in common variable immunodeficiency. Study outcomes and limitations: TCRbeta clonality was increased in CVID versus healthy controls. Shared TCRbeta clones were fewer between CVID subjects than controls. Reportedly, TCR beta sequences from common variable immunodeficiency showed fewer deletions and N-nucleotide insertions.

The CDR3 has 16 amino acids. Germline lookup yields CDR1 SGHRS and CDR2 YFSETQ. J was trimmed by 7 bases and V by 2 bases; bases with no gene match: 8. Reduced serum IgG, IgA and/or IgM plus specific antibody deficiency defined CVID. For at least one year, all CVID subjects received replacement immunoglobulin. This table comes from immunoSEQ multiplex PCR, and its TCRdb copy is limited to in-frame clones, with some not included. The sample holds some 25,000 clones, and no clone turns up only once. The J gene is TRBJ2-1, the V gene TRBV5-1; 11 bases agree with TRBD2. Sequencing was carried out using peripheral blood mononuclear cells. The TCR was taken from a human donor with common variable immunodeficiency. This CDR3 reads CASSFVGTSGQNEQFF. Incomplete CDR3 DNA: TGCGCCAGCAGCTTTGTGGGGACTAGCGGCCAGAATGAG.